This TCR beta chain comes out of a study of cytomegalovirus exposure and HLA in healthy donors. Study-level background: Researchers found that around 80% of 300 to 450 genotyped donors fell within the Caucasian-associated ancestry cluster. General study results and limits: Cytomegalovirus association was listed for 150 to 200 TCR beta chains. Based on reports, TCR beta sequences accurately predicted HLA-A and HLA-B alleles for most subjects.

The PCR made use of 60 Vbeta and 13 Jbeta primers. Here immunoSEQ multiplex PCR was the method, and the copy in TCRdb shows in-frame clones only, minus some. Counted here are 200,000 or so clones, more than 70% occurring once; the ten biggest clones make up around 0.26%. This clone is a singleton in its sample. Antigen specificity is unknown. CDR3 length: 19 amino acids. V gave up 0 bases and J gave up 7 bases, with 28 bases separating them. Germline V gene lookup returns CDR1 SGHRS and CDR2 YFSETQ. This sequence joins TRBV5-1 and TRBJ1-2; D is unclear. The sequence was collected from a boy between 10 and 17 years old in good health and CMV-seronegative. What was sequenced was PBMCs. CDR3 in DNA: TGCGCCAGCAGCTTGGCCGGCGGCGGCTCGAATATGCTGAGGAGTGGCTACACCTTC. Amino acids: CASSLAGGGSNMLRSGYTF.